Included here is one T cell receptor (beta chain) sequence, with context. Study processing details: The assay estimated nucleated cells by amplifying reference gene primers. Profiling relied on immunoSEQ multiplex PCR, and the TCRdb table lists in-frame clones only, not all of them. V, J and clone size are those of that table, while D and trimming were read from the DNA. The table lists 100,000 or so clones, 65% to 90% of them singletons. This entry is derived from a study of blood T cell repertoires in COVID-19. The wider study: COVID-19 samples, acute and convalescent, were from the United States, Italy and Spain.

V was pared by 4 bases and J by 9 bases, with 4 bases of the junction left unmatched. The length of the CDR3 is 13 residues. Participant-given clinical history determined each cohort assignment. Among Cohort 3 donors, those recovered had two negative PCRs, clearance, or symptom resolution. The clonotype comes from a woman aged 50 to 60 who had recovered from COVID-19. The chain combines TRBV12-3 or TRBV12-4 with TRBJ2-4; TRBD1 aligns across 9 bases. Sequenced sample: PBMCs or T cells enriched from blood (not recorded which). CDR3 sequence: CASSWDRELIQYF. Here the CDR3 DNA reads TGTGCCAGCAGTTGGGACAGGGAGCTCATTCAGTACTTC.